These 27 T cell receptor beta chains came from one sample sequenced in a study of a mutant IDH1 vaccine in newly diagnosed glioma. These TCRs are of unknown antigen specificity. TCRdb keeps only in-frame clones here, not all; method: immunoSEQ multiplex PCR. This sample carries 30,000 to 45,000 clones, around 75% of them seen once, and the ten largest clones take 8.9%. Time point meaning: week 47, end of study. All doses held 300 ug of mutant IDH1 20-mer peptide, with topical imiquimod. Sequencing was performed on PBMCs, taken from a glioma patient whose treatment included an IDH1 peptide vaccine. Receptors originate from a man between 35 and 55 years old with glioma.

J is TRBJ1-5 and V is TRBV10-2; D gene unclear. Trimming pared 6 bases from V and 7 bases from J, leaving 13 bases between. Germline values: CDR1 WSHSY, CDR2 SAAADI. CDR3 length: 13 amino acids. CDR3 nucleotide sequence: TGCGCCAGCAGCCCGGGCCCCAGGCAGCCCCAGCATTTT. It encodes CASSPGPRQPQHF.

The chain combines TRBV10-2 with TRBJ2-7; D is possibly TRBD1 (6 bases). V was trimmed by 5 bases and J by 7 bases, leaving 12 bases between them. This CDR3 region has 12 residues. Per the germline V gene, CDR1 is WSHSY and CDR2 is SAAADI. CDR3 sequence (DNA): TGCGCCAGCAGTTACAGGGATGGGGAGCAGTACTTC. Translated, it gives CASSYRDGEQYF.

The genes are TRBV19 and TRBJ2-1, with TRBD2 matching 10 bases. In germline, CDR1 is LNHDA, CDR2 SQIVND (reference sequence). V gave up 6 bases and J gave up 4 bases; unmatched junction bases: 9. The CDR3 loop spans 16 amino acids. Here the CDR3 reads CASRPYSGRLYNEQFF. The CDR3 DNA reads as TGTGCCAGTAGGCCCTATAGCGGGAGGTTATACAATGAGCAGTTCTTC.

This clone appeared once. The chain couples TRBV29-1 to TRBJ1-2; 7 positions agree with TRBD1. The J segment lost 4 bases and the V segment lost 7 bases, leaving 12 bases of the junction unmatched. The CDR3 is 14 amino acids. Looked up from germline, CDR1 is SQVTM and CDR2 is ANQGSEA. The CDR3 DNA reads as TGCAGCGGGGGTGAGGGGGCTTCTAGCTATGGCTACACCTTC. This sequence encodes CSGGEGASSYGYTF.

This chain connects TRBV27 to TRBJ2-3, with D unresolved. With 6 bases removed from V and 2 bases from J, the gap between germline ends came to 3 bases. Looked up from germline, CDR1 is MNHEY and CDR2 is SMNVEV (reference sequence). CDR3 length equals 11 residues. CDR3 nucleotide sequence: TGTGCCAGCAGAATCACAGATACGCAGTATTTT. Residues: CASRITDTQYF.

The chain has TRBV6-5 and TRBJ1-2, with D possibly being TRBD1 (6 bases). The length of the CDR3 is 16 residues. V lost 3 bases to trimming and J lost 0 bases, with 14 bases between them. Germline V gene sequence: CDR1 MNHEY, CDR2 SVGAGI. The CDR3: CASSYTGSWPNYGYTF. The CDR3 bases are TGTGCCAGCAGTTATACAGGGTCTTGGCCTAACTATGGCTACACCTTC.

This sequence joins TRBV6-6 and TRBJ2-5; D is perhaps TRBD2 (5 bases). The CDR3 spans 16 residues. Trimming removed 2 bases from V and 1 base from J, with 14 bases in between. Germline V CDR1 and CDR2: MNHNY, SVGAGI (reference sequence). The CDR3 DNA is TGTGCCAGCAGTTACGGCCAGACGGGATCCCAAGAGACCCAGTACTTC. Protein product: CASSYGQTGSQETQYF.

The rearrangement links TRBV2 to TRBJ2-1, with D possibly TRBD1 on 6 matching bases. The germline V gene has CDR1 SNHLY and CDR2 FYNNEI. This CDR3 is built from 14 residues. V shed 5 bases and J shed 0 bases, with 8 bases lying between them. This CDR3 reads CASSWTASYNEQFF. The CDR3 DNA reads as TGTGCCAGCAGTTGGACAGCCTCCTACAATGAGCAGTTCTTC.

The genes are TRBV19 and TRBJ1-5; 8 nucleotides match TRBD1. Unmatched junction bases numbered 4, after V lost 3 bases and J lost 0 bases. This CDR3 is 16 amino acids long. Germline CDR1 reads LNHDA; CDR2 reads SQIVND (reference sequence). The DNA of the CDR3 is TGTGCCAGTAGTATTACAGGGGGTTATAGCAATCAGCCCCAGCATTTT. This sequence encodes CASSITGGYSNQPQHF. Supplemented by reference TRBV19 and TRBJ1-5, the full variable domain reads DGGITQSPKYLFRKEGQNVTLSCEQNLNHDAMYWYRQDPGQGLRLIYYSQIVNDFQKGDIAEGYSVSREKKESFPLTVTSAQKNPTAFYLCASSITGGYSNQPQHFGDGTRLSIL.

This sequence joins TRBV28 and TRBJ1-4, with a tentative D call TRBD1 (6 bases). V lost 6 bases and J lost 8, with 16 bases in between. Germline-derived CDR1 and CDR2 are MDHEN and SYDVKM. CDR3 length equals 14 residues. CDR3 sequence: CASREAGTPEKLFF. Here the CDR3 DNA reads TGTGCCAGCAGGGAGGCGGGGACACCCGAAAAACTGTTTTTT.

A few counts support this clone. The rearrangement links TRBV4-1 to TRBJ1-1; weak D call: TRBD1 (5 bases). Between the trimmed V and J ends, which lost 1 base and 1 base, there was a span of 13 bases. Germline CDR1 is MGHRA and CDR2 is YSYEKL. CDR3 length: 16 amino acids. The CDR3 region has the DNA TGCGCCAGCAGCCAAGGGAAGACAGCTTCGAACACTGAAGCTTTCTTT. As protein: CASSQGKTASNTEAFF.

Concerning this clone: A much bigger clone sits one base away, suggesting this may be a read error. This sample includes further DNA sequences coding for the same CDR3. The rearrangement links TRBV5-4 to TRBJ2-5, with D perhaps TRBD2 (6 bases). V was cut by 5 bases and J by 6 bases, with 17 bases left in between. Looked up from germline, CDR1 is SGHNT and CDR2 is YYREEE (reference sequence). The CDR3 is 14 amino acids. The CDR3 protein is CASSFTGGEQTQYF. CDR3 bases: TGTGCCAGCAGTTTCACCGGAGGGGAACAGACCCAGTACTTC.

This clone was observed a handful of times. The chain links TRBV12-5 to TRBJ2-1; 8 positions match TRBD2. The germline gives CDR1 LGHNT, CDR2 FRNRAP. V shed 3 bases, J shed 3 bases, and the junction held 4 bases outside the gene matches. This CDR3 contains 15 residues. The CDR3 here is CASGFGREDYNEQFF. The CDR3 DNA reads TGTGCTAGTGGTTTCGGGCGGGAGGACTACAATGAGCAGTTCTTC.

The table lists this clone with a few counts. The chain employs TRBV4-1 and TRBJ1-4; D possibly corresponds to TRBD1 (5 bases). The V gene lost 4 bases and the J gene lost 4 bases, with 7 bases spanning the gap. Germline CDR1 reads MGHRA; CDR2 reads YSYEKL. The CDR3 extends over 13 amino acids. CDR3 DNA sequence: TGCGCCAGCAGCCTCAGGGTTAATGAAAAACTGTTTTTT. It translates to CASSLRVNEKLFF.

The chain uses TRBV29-1 and TRBJ2-3; 13 nucleotides line up with TRBD2. This CDR3 has 16 amino acids. The J segment lost 3 bases and the V segment lost 6 bases, leaving 9 bases of the junction unmatched. Germline V gene data show CDR1 as SQVTM and CDR2 as ANQGSEA. The CDR3 DNA is TGCAGCGTAAAGGGACTAGCGGGATCGAGGACAGATACGCAGTATTTT. Residues: CSVKGLAGSRTDTQYF.

V and J are TRBV7-2 and TRBJ1-2; TRBD1 agrees at 7 bases. Trimming removed 2 bases from V and 6 bases from J; junction bases left unmatched: 9. CDR1 and CDR2 from the germline V gene are SGHTA and FQGNSA. The CDR3 has 15 residues. This CDR3 is CASSLNPGQLHGYTF. DNA for the CDR3: TGTGCCAGCAGCTTAAATCCGGGACAGTTACATGGCTACACCTTC.

The chain is built from TRBV13 and TRBJ2-4, with D perhaps being TRBD1 or TRBD2 (5 bases each). V was cut by 5 bases and J by 0 bases, with 17 bases left in between. The CDR3 length is 17 residues. The germline V gene has CDR1 PRHDT and CDR2 FYEKMQ (reference sequence). In DNA form, the CDR3 reads TGTGCCAGCAGCCAACCCCGGGGACCCTTAGCCAAAAACATTCAGTACTTC. Protein sequence: CASSQPRGPLAKNIQYF.

The CDR3 protein is CATNPPGGDTEAFF. The CDR3 region has the DNA TGTGCCACCAATCCCCCAGGTGGGGACACTGAAGCTTTCTTT. This chain connects TRBV6-5 to TRBJ1-1; no reliable D call. This CDR3 has 14 amino acids. V gave up 10 bases and J gave up 3 bases, with 18 bases separating them. The germline V gene encodes CDR1 MNHEY and CDR2 SVGAGI.

This clone is a singleton in its sample. The chain couples TRBV6-1 to TRBJ1-2, with D tentatively TRBD1 (5 bases). V lost 4 bases and J 2 bases, leaving 11 bases between the germline ends. The CDR3 contains 14 residues. Germline CDR1 MNHNS, CDR2 SASEGT. The CDR3 DNA sequence: TGTGCCAGCAGTGGAACCAGGGTGAACTATGGCTACACCTTC. It translates to CASSGTRVNYGYTF.

CDR3 DNA: TGTGCCAGCAGCTCCGCGCCAGCGGTCCGGAATGAGCAGTTCTTC. Amino acid sequence: CASSSAPAVRNEQFF. The chain is built from TRBV5-4 and TRBJ2-1; TRBD2 is a possible D gene (5 bases). Germline assignment: CDR1 SGHNT and CDR2 YYREEE (reference sequence). This CDR3 spans 15 amino acids. V was clipped by 3 bases and J by 7 bases, with 17 bases between them.

This rearrangement joins TRBV5-5 to TRBJ1-4; TRBD1 is a possible D gene (6 bases). Germline V gene sequence: CDR1 SGHKS, CDR2 YYEKEE (reference sequence). V was trimmed by 4 bases and J by 11 bases, leaving 18 bases between them. CDR3 length: 14 amino acids. The CDR3 region is CASSQDRSLGKLFF. The CDR3, as DNA: TGTGCCAGCAGCCAAGACAGGAGTCTCGGGAAACTGTTTTTT.

The chain combines TRBV5-6 with TRBJ2-5, with 9 bases matching TRBD1. The germline gives CDR1 SGHDT, CDR2 YYEEEE. V lost 5 bases, J lost 3 bases, and 11 bases stayed unmatched. This CDR3 spans 16 amino acids. The DNA of the CDR3 is TGTGCCAGCAGTAGGAAGGGACAGGGTGTAAAAGAGACCCAGTACTTC. Protein sequence: CASSRKGQGVKETQYF.

The chain uses TRBV27 and TRBJ2-1; perhaps TRBD2 as D (5 bases). The CDR3 is 15 amino acids. Deletions cut 3 bases from V and 1 base from J, with 10 bases between. Germline V gives CDR1 MNHEY, CDR2 SMNVEV (reference sequence). The CDR3 DNA sequence: TGTGCCAGCAGTTTTGGCGGGCGGTCCTACAATGAGCAGTTCTTC. This translates into CASSFGGRSYNEQFF.

This chain uses TRBV5-4 with TRBJ2-5; D perhaps matches TRBD1 (5 bases). CDR3 length: 12 amino acids. V shed 7 bases and J shed 1 base, with 8 bases lying between them. CDR1 SGHNT and CDR2 YYREEE come from the germline V gene (reference sequence). The CDR3 is CASGASQETQYF. DNA of the CDR3: TGTGCCAGCGGGGCATCCCAAGAGACCCAGTACTTC.

This chain connects TRBV6-1 to TRBJ1-2; weak D call: TRBD1 (5 bases). The CDR3 is 12 residues long. Germline V CDR1 and CDR2: MNHNS, SASEGT. Deletions cut 3 bases from V and 3 bases from J, with 5 bases between. The CDR3 DNA is TGTGCCAGCAGTGAGGGGGACTATGGCTACACCTTC. Amino acids: CASSEGDYGYTF.

The chain links TRBV6-1 to TRBJ2-3, with D possibly matching TRBD1 (6 bases). There are 14 residues in the CDR3. Per germline, CDR1 MNHNS and CDR2 SASEGT. The V gene lost 6 bases and the J gene lost 0 bases, with 10 bases spanning the gap. The CDR3 DNA reads TGTGCCAGCAGAAAACAGGGTAGCACAGATACGCAGTATTTT. Encoded protein: CASRKQGSTDTQYF.

The chain links TRBV14 to TRBJ1-2; D uncertain. The CDR3 spans 13 residues. CDR1 and CDR2 (germline): SGHDN, FVKESK. Trimming removed 1 base from V and 4 bases from J, with 7 bases in between. In DNA form, the CDR3 reads TGTGCCAGCAGCCAAGCCCGGGGCTATGGCTACACCTTC. It codes for CASSQARGYGYTF.